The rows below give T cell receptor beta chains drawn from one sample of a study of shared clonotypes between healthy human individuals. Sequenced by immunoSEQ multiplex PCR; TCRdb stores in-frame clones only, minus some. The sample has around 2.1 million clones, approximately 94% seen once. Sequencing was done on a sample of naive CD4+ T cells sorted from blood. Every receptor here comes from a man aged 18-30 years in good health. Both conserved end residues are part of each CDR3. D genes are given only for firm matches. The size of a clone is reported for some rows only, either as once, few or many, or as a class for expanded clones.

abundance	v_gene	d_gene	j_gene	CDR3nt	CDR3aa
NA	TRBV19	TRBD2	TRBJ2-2	TGTGCCAGTAGTTTCGGGACTAGCGGAAGATGGTCGAACACCGGGGAGCTGTTTTTT	CASSFGTSGRWSNTGELFF
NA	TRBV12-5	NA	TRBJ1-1	TGTGCTACCCAATTCGACCCACCTAGGGCTGAAGCTTTCTTT	CATQFDPPRAEAFF
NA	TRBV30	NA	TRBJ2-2	TGTGCCTGGAGCGGACCGAGGGAGCTGTTTTTT	CAWSGPRELFF
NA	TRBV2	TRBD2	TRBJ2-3	TGTGCCAGCAGAGCCGGGACTAGCGGTTTCACAGATACGCAGTATTTT	CASRAGTSGFTDTQYF
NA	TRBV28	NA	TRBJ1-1	TGTGCCAGCACCTCCGCCTCGAACACTGAAGCTTTCTTT	CASTSASNTEAFF
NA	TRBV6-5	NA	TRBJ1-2	TGTGCCAGCAGTCGGTACACCGGGGGCTCCTATGGCTACACCTTC	CASSRYTGGSYGYTF
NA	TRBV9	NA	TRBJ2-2	TGTGCCAGATCGGGACACCTTCCCACCGGGGAGCTGTTTTTT	CARSGHLPTGELFF
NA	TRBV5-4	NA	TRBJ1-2	TGTGCCAGCAGCTTGGACAATTTTAACTATGGCTACACCTTC	CASSLDNFNYGYTF
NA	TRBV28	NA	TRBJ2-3	TGTGCCAGCAGCCGCCCAACACCGGGACGGAGCACAGATACGCAGTATTTT	CASSRPTPGRSTDTQYF
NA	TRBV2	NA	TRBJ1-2	TGTGCCAGCGGACAGTTTGTTAACTATGGCTACACCTTC	CASGQFVNYGYTF
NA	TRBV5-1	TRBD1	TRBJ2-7	TGCGCCAGCAGCTTGGCCGGACAGGGCTATTACGAGCAGTACTTC	CASSLAGQGYYEQYF
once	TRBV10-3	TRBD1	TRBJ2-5	TGTGCCATCAGTGCACGATCCGGACAGGCCCAAGAGACCCAGTACTTC	CAISARSGQAQETQYF
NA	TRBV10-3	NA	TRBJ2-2	TGTGCCACCAGTGAATGGGACTCCAAAGGGCCCGGGGAGCTGTTTTTT	CATSEWDSKGPGELFF
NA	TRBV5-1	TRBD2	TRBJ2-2	TGCGCCAGCAGCGCTGGGACTAGCGGTACTACCGGGGAGCTGTTTTTT	CASSAGTSGTTGELFF
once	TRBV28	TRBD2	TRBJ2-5	TGTGCCAGCAGTGGGGGTTTGCCGGGACTAGCGATTGTAGAGACCCAGTACTTC	CASSGGLPGLAIVETQYF
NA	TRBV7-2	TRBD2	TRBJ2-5	TGTGCCAGCAGCCCCCAAGAGCGGGAGCGTGAGACCCAGTACTTC	CASSPQERERETQYF
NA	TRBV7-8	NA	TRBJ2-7	TGTGCCAGCAGCTTAAAGGGCTACGAGCAGTACTTC	CASSLKGYEQYF
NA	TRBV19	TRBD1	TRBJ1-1	TGTGCCAGTATGCAGGGGGAAACTGAAGCTTTCTTT	CASMQGETEAFF
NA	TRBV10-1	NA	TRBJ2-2	TGCGCCAGCAGTGTGGGACAAATGAACACCGGGGAGCTGTTTTTT	CASSVGQMNTGELFF
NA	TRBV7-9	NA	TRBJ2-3	TGTGCCAGCAGCTTAGCCAGGCTAGCAGCAGATACGCAGTATTTT	CASSLARLAADTQYF
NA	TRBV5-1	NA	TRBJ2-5	TGCGCCAGCAGCTTGGGAGGAATCCAAGAGACCCAGTACTTC	CASSLGGIQETQYF
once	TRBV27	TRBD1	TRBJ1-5	TGTGCCAGCAGAGCCGGGACAGAAAGCAATCAGCCCCAGCATTTT	CASRAGTESNQPQHF
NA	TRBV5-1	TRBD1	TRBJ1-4	TGCGCCAGCAGCCCTAGAACGGGACAGGTTAATGAAAAACTGTTTTTT	CASSPRTGQVNEKLFF
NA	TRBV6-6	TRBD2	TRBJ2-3	TGTGCCAGCAGTACCCTAGCGGGGGGGCGAGATACGCAGTATTTT	CASSTLAGGRDTQYF
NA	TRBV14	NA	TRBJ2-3	TGTGCCAGCAGCCAAGAGTTCGCCAGTGGGCCGGATACGCAGTATTTT	CASSQEFASGPDTQYF
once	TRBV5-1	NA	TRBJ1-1	TGCGCCAGCAGCGCCTCCCAGTCGACGGTGAACACTGAAGCTTTCTTT	CASSASQSTVNTEAFF
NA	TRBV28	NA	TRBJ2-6	TGTGCCAGCAGTTTGTACGGGGCCAACGTCCTGACTTTC	CASSLYGANVLTF
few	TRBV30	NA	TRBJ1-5	TGTGCCTGGAGTCGCGGCGGCGGTGGCTCCCAGCATTTT	CAWSRGGGGSQHF
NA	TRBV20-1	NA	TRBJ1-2	TGCAGTGCTAGAGCGGGCCATGGCTACACCTTC	CSARAGHGYTF
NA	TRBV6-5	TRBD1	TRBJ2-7	TGTGCCAGCAGTAGGGGACAGGGGGCCAAGTACGAGCAGTACTTC	CASSRGQGAKYEQYF
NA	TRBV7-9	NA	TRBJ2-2	TGTGCCAGCAGCTTAGGCAGGCAGGAGACCGGGGAGCTGTTTTTT	CASSLGRQETGELFF
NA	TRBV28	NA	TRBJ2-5	TGTGCCAGCAGTTTAAAGGCCCCAAAGACCCAGTACTTC	CASSLKAPKTQYF
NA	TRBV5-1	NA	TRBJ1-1	TGCGCCAGCAGCTCGAGGAGGGGAAGCAACATGAACACTGAAGCTTTCTTT	CASSSRRGSNMNTEAFF
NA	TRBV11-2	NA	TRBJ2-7	TGTGCCAGCAGCTTAGATAGGGGGATGTCCTACGAGCAGTACTTC	CASSLDRGMSYEQYF
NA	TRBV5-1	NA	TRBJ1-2	TGCGCCAGCAGCTCGACAGTGGGGTATGGCTACACCTTC	CASSSTVGYGYTF
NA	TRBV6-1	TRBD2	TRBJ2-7	TGTGCCAGCCGTGGGGTAGCGGGGTCTGGGGAGCAGTACTTC	CASRGVAGSGEQYF
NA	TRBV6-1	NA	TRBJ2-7	TGTGCCAGCAGCGGGCCACAGCCTGTTAACGAGCAGTACTTC	CASSGPQPVNEQYF
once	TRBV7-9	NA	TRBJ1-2	TGTGCCAGCAGCTTAGGGGACGTGGAATGGTCTGGCTACACCTTC	CASSLGDVEWSGYTF
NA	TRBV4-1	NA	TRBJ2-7	TGCGCCAGCAGCCAAACAACTGCCGGGGGCAGTTACGAGCAGTACTTC	CASSQTTAGGSYEQYF
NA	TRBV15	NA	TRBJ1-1	TGTGCCACCAGCAGGGAACAGGGTCGGGACACTGAAGCTTTCTTT	CATSREQGRDTEAFF
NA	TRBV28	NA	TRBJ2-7	TGTGCCAGCAGTTTTCGGGACCGCTCCTACGAGCAGTACTTC	CASSFRDRSYEQYF
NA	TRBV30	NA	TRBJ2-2	TGTGCCTGGAACCGGGCCCGGGAGCTGTTTTTT	CAWNRARELFF
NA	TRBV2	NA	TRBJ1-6	TGTGCCAGCAGTGACAAGAGCTCCTATAATTCACCCCTCCACTTT	CASSDKSSYNSPLHF
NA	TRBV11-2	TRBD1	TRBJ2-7	TGTGCCAGCAGCTTCGGGACAGGGGGCGACGAGCAGTACTTC	CASSFGTGGDEQYF
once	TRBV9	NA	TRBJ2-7	TGTGCCAGCAGCGTAGGTCAGGTTGCCTACGAGCAGTACTTC	CASSVGQVAYEQYF
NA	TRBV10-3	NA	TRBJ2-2	TGTGCCACCCACCGCGGCAGGGATGGCGGGGAGCTGTTTTTT	CATHRGRDGGELFF
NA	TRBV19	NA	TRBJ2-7	TGTGCCAGTAGTCCGCCCAAGACCGCCTACGAGCAGTACTTC	CASSPPKTAYEQYF
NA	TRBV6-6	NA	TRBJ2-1	TGTGCCAGCAGTGACGGACAGATTAAGGACAATGAGCAGTTCTTC	CASSDGQIKDNEQFF
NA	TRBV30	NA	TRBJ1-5	TGTGCCTGGAGTTCTATGGGGGCGGTCAGTCAGCCCCAGCATTTT	CAWSSMGAVSQPQHF
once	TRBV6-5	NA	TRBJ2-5	TGTGCCAGCAGTCGCTCGACGGCATTTGCGACCCAGTACTTC	CASSRSTAFATQYF